These 29 T cell receptor beta chains originate from one sample sequenced in a study of T cells in Graves' hyperthyroidism and ophthalmopathy. Amplification of TCR beta CDR3 regions was performed using RNA transcripts as template. The HTBI primer set was used in a first-round RT-PCR of the TCR CDR3. TCRdb redid the calling of the multiplex PCR reads with MiXCR, one entry per CDR3 protein. The sample contains fewer than 900,000 distinct CDR3 sequences, 15% to 20% of which appear only once. The sample consisted of blood. The source is a man younger than 35 with Graves' hyperthyroidism.

This clonotype was found many times. This rearrangement joins TRBV28 to TRBJ1-1, with a possible D match to TRBD1 (6 bases). The germline gives CDR1 MDHEN, CDR2 SYDVKM. V lost 6 bases to trimming and J lost 3 bases, with 11 bases between them. This CDR3 region has 13 residues. The CDR3 sequence is CASSQGGYTEAFF. The CDR3 region has the DNA TGTGCCAGCAGCCAAGGGGGATACACTGAAGCTTTCTTT. The whole variable domain, filled in from reference TRBV28 and TRBJ1-1, reads DVKVTQSSRYLVKRTGEKVFLECVQDMDHENMFWYRQDPGLGLRLIYFSYDVKMKEKGDIPEGYSVSREKKERFSLILESASTNQTSMYLCASSQGGYTEAFFGQGTRLTVV.

In this sample, this clonotype turned up many times. The CDR3 here is CASTSIGRAIYF. CDR3 nucleotide sequence: TGTGCCAGCACCTCTATTGGCAGAGCCATATATTTT. The genes are TRBV12-3 or TRBV12-4 and TRBJ1-3; D call uncertain. This CDR3 is 12 amino acids long. Trimming stripped 7 bases from V and 11 bases from J, with 15 bases between.

This clonotype occurred many times. This chain links TRBV6-6 with TRBJ2-7; D remains unclear. This CDR3 contains 17 residues. Germline lookup yields CDR1 MNHNY and CDR2 SVGAGI (reference sequence). V was pared by 0 bases and J by 0 bases, with 15 bases between. The CDR3 region has the DNA TGTGCCAGCAGTTACTCGATATGGGCAGAAAGCTCCTACGAGCAGTACTTC. This codes for CASSYSIWAESSYEQYF.

This chain connects TRBV12-5 to TRBJ2-2; 9 bases are a match to TRBD1. J lost 8 bases, V lost 11 bases, and 21 bases had no gene match. Per the germline V gene, CDR1 is LGHNT and CDR2 is FRNRAP. The CDR3 runs to 17 residues. The CDR3 DNA is TGTGCTGGTGCCCATGGTTCCGGGACAGGGTTGACTGGGGAGCTGTTTTTT. Amino acid sequence: CAGAHGSGTGLTGELFF.

The V call is TRBV4-3, the J call TRBJ2-3, with TRBD1 matching 8 bases. Germline trimming cut 5 bases from V and 6 bases from J; bases unmatched to any gene: 7. The CDR3 length is 14 residues. Germline V gene sequence: CDR1 LGHNA, CDR2 YSLEER. The CDR3 region has the DNA TGCGCCAGCAGCACCAGGGGGCGCGGGGATACGCAGTATTTT. It codes for CASSTRGRGDTQYF.

This clonotype appeared many times. The CDR3 DNA reads as TGTGCCAGCAGGAGGGAAGACAGGGGGTTGGAGACCCAGTACTTC. Its protein is CASRREDRGLETQYF. This rearrangement joins TRBV6-1 to TRBJ2-5, with TRBD1 matching 9 bases. The CDR3 is made up of 15 amino acids. Trimming took 6 bases from V and 5 from J; bases not matched to a gene: 10. Germline V lookup: CDR1 MNHNS, CDR2 SASEGT.

This clonotype appeared a few times. The junction departs from the called germline gene at one end, perhaps through a read error. The rearrangement links TRBV29-1 to TRBJ2-2, with D perhaps TRBD2 (6 bases). CDR1 and CDR2 from the germline V gene are SQVTM and ANQGSEA. The CDR3 covers 13 residues. The CDR3 here is CSVETQGVGGLFF. The CDR3 nucleotides are TGCAGCGTTGAGACTCAGGGCGTCGGGGGGCTGTTTTTT.

This clonotype was seen a few times. The chain combines TRBV19 with TRBJ1-5; 9 bases map to TRBD1. Germline CDR1 is LNHDA and CDR2 is SQIVND (reference sequence). With V trimmed by 7 bases and J by 1 base, 5 bases remained unmatched. This CDR3 has 15 residues. The CDR3 loop is CASIGTGYSNQPQHF. As DNA, the CDR3 is TGTGCCAGTATAGGGACAGGGTACAGCAATCAGCCCCAGCATTTT. Together with reference TRBV19 and TRBJ1-5, the CDR3 gives the full variable domain: DGGITQSPKYLFRKEGQNVTLSCEQNLNHDAMYWYRQDPGQGLRLIYYSQIVNDFQKGDIAEGYSVSREKKESFPLTVTSAQKNPTAFYLCASIGTGYSNQPQHFGDGTRLSIL.

The chain employs TRBV12-3 or TRBV12-4 and TRBJ2-3; 11 nucleotides align to TRBD1. J lost 6 bases, V lost 8 bases, and 10 bases had no gene match. This CDR3 is built from 15 residues. The CDR3 coding sequence is TGTGCCAGCGGTCCGACGGACAGGGGGCGTGATACGCAGTATTTT. Protein product: CASGPTDRGRDTQYF.

This clonotype was recorded a few times. This rearrangement joins TRBV7-3 to TRBJ2-7; 11 bases map to TRBD2. CDR3 length equals 19 residues. Per the germline V gene, CDR1 is SGHTA and CDR2 is FQGTGA. J was trimmed by 4 bases and V by 1 base; bases with no gene match: 15. CDR3 residues: CASSLIRTSGWVSDYEQYF. The CDR3 coding sequence is TGTGCCAGCAGCTTAATCCGGACTAGCGGGTGGGTTTCCGATTACGAGCAGTACTTC.

Only one count was recorded for this clonotype. Since a much larger clone is just one base distant, this may be a read error. The chain carries TRBV6-2 or TRBV6-3 and TRBJ2-2; D is possibly TRBD2 (5 bases). CDR3 length: 17 residues. Germline CDR1 MNHEY, CDR2 SVGEGT. The CDR3 coding sequence is TGTGCCAGCAGTTACTCGAGTAGCGCCCCATCCACCGGGGAGCCGTTTTTT. It encodes CASSYSSSAPSTGEPFF.

This clonotype came up a few times. The chain recombines TRBV3-1 with TRBJ2-7; D remains unclear. The CDR3 is made up of 16 amino acids. The V end lost 1 base, the J end lost 2 bases, and 15 bases lay between the germline ends. Germline V CDR1 and CDR2: LGHDT, YNNKEL (reference sequence). For the CDR3, the DNA is TGTGCCAGCAGCCAAGTGGCAGTACACAGACCCTACGAGCAGTACTTC. Amino acids: CASSQVAVHRPYEQYF.

This clonotype was counted many times. The chain recombines TRBV28 with TRBJ2-7, with D possibly TRBD2 on 6 matching bases. The CDR3 is 13 residues long. Trimming stripped 4 bases from V and 3 bases from J, with 10 bases between. The germline CDR1 and CDR2 sequences are MDHEN and SYDVKM. The CDR3 sequence: CASSSSAFYEQYF. Here the CDR3 DNA reads TGTGCCAGCAGTTCTAGCGCGTTCTACGAGCAGTACTTC.

This clonotype showed up just a few times. This chain connects TRBV20-1 to TRBJ2-3, with 13 positions matching TRBD2. CDR3 size: 15 residues. In germline, CDR1 is DFQATT, CDR2 SNEGSKA (reference sequence). V shed 6 bases, J shed 2 bases, and the junction held 5 bases outside the gene matches. Here the CDR3 DNA reads TGCAGTGCGGGACTAGCGGGGATCCACACAGATACGCAGTATTTT. The encoded protein is CSAGLAGIHTDTQYF.

This clonotype was recorded a few times. The chain couples TRBV14 to TRBJ2-3; D is unclear. With 1 base removed from V and 3 bases from J, the gap between germline ends came to 11 bases. Germline loops: CDR1 SGHDN, CDR2 FVKESK. This CDR3 region has 15 residues. CDR3 region: CASSQGKGRTDTQYF. In DNA form, the CDR3 reads TGTGCCAGCAGCCAAGGCAAGGGCCGAACAGATACGCAGTATTTT. The full variable domain, completed using reference TRBV14 and TRBJ2-3, is EAGVTQFPSHSVIEKGQTVTLRCDPISGHDNLYWYRRVMGKEIKFLLHFVKESKQDESGMPNNRFLAERTGGTYSTLKVQPAELEDSGVYFCASSQGKGRTDTQYFGPGTRLTVL.

Notes on this clonotype: Just one base apart from a much larger clone, this may be a read error. V usage is TRBV30 and J usage is TRBJ1-1; no clear D gene. Germline V lookup: CDR1 GTSNPN, CDR2 SVGIG (reference sequence). The V end was cut by 8 bases, the J end by 1 base, with 11 bases between. The CDR3 totals 12 residues. The CDR3 sequence is CASGRKNTEAFF. CDR3 DNA: TGTGCCAGCGGACGGAAGAACACTGAAGCTTTCTTT.

This clonotype has ten or more counts. CDR3 protein: CASNPGTGTGSYEQYF. The CDR3 nucleotides are TGTGCCAGCAATCCAGGGACCGGGACAGGATCGTACGAGCAGTACTTC. The chain joins TRBV27 to TRBJ2-7, with TRBD1 matching 8 bases. This CDR3 is built from 16 residues. Unmatched junction bases numbered 15, after V lost 7 bases and J lost 4 bases. Per germline, CDR1 MNHEY and CDR2 SMNVEV (reference sequence).

This clonotype was seen more than once but under ten times. J is TRBJ2-5 and V is TRBV7-9; 9 bases match TRBD2. The V segment lost 2 bases and the J segment 5 bases; nucleotides outside the gene matches: 9. CDR1 is SEHNR, CDR2 FQNEAQ, per germline (reference sequence). The CDR3 sequence is 16 residues long. The CDR3: CASSLSAGGPEETQYF. CDR3 DNA: TGTGCCAGCAGCTTATCCGCGGGAGGGCCGGAGGAGACCCAGTACTTC.

This clonotype was seen repeatedly, ten times or more. This rearrangement joins TRBV12-3 or TRBV12-4 to TRBJ1-1; a weak D match, TRBD1 (6 bases). The CDR3 extends over 16 amino acids. V shed 7 bases and J shed 5 bases, with 23 bases lying between them. The DNA for the CDR3 is TGTGCCAGCACTAATCAATCCCCAGGGGCGGGGACTGAAGCTTTCTTT. Protein product: CASTNQSPGAGTEAFF.

This clonotype was detected a few times. The chain couples TRBV6-5 to TRBJ2-7; D remains unclear. CDR1 is MNHEY and CDR2 is SVGAGI in the germline V gene. V was cut by 2 bases and J by 6 bases, with 11 bases left in between. The CDR3 is 13 amino acids. Here the CDR3 DNA reads TGTGCCAGCAGTTACCCCTACAGAGCCGAGCAGTACTTC. It is translated as CASSYPYRAEQYF.

This clonotype was seen only a few times. The V gene is TRBV5-6, the J gene TRBJ2-7; 15 nucleotides align to TRBD2. CDR3 length: 17 residues. The germline V gene encodes CDR1 SGHDT and CDR2 YYEEEE. V was clipped by 2 bases and J by 4 bases; unmatched bases: 7. The CDR3 nucleotides read TGTGCCAGCAGCTTCCAAGGACTAGCGGGAGGGCGGTACGAGCAGTACTTC. Translation: CASSFQGLAGGRYEQYF.

The V and J genes are TRBV19 and TRBJ2-3; D is possibly TRBD1 (5 bases). Looked up from germline, CDR1 is LNHDA and CDR2 is SQIVND (reference sequence). Trimming stripped 0 bases from V and 4 bases from J, with 20 bases between. The CDR3 extends over 18 amino acids. The CDR3 DNA follows: TGTGCCAGTAGTATAGAATGGGCCGACTGGGGCCAGGCAGATACGCAGTATTTT. Translating it yields CASSIEWADWGQADTQYF.

The V call is TRBV28, the J call TRBJ2-5, with TRBD2 identical over 10 bases. CDR3 length: 16 amino acids. The junction had 7 bases not matched to a gene; V was cut back by 3 bases and J by 3 bases. Per germline, CDR1 MDHEN and CDR2 SYDVKM. The CDR3 loop reads CASSFRLAGAEETQYF. The CDR3 nucleotides read TGTGCCAGCAGTTTCAGGCTAGCGGGAGCAGAAGAGACCCAGTACTTC.

This clonotype appeared a few times. The chain employs TRBV12-3 or TRBV12-4 and TRBJ2-1; 8 positions match TRBD1. V dropped 5 bases and J dropped 0; count of bases not matched to a gene: 3. The CDR3 consists of 15 residues. Written as DNA, the CDR3 is TGTGCCAGCAGTCAGGGGGCTCCCTCCTACAATGAGCAGTTCTTC. It encodes CASSQGAPSYNEQFF.

The table lists this clonotype with a few counts. The chain joins TRBV7-9 to TRBJ2-4; 7 nucleotides match TRBD2. Per germline, CDR1 SEHNR and CDR2 FQNEAQ (reference sequence). The CDR3 is 19 amino acids. Trimming took 4 bases from V and 0 from J; bases not matched to a gene: 15. This CDR3 is CASSSRVLAAPSAKNIQYF. The CDR3, as DNA: TGTGCCAGCAGCTCCCGAGTCCTAGCGGCCCCTTCAGCCAAAAACATTCAGTACTTC.

In this sample, this clonotype turned up many times. This chain uses TRBV20-1 with TRBJ2-1, with 9 bases fitting TRBD2. CDR3 length equals 14 residues. Germline lookup yields CDR1 DFQATT and CDR2 SNEGSKA (reference sequence). V dropped 1 base and J dropped 10; count of bases not matched to a gene: 8. The CDR3 protein is CSARGGRAAREQFF. The CDR3, as DNA: TGCAGTGCTAGAGGCGGGAGGGCCGCGAGAGAGCAGTTCTTC.

V is TRBV20-1 and J is TRBJ2-3, with TRBD2 matching over 10 bases. V shed 6 bases and J 6 bases; nucleotides not matched to a gene: 15. From germline, CDR1 is DFQATT and CDR2 SNEGSKA (reference sequence). The CDR3 covers 16 residues. Written as DNA, the CDR3 is TGCAGTGCCCCCGACCGGGGGACTAGCGCCATGGATACGCAGTATTTT. Amino acids: CSAPDRGTSAMDTQYF.

This clonotype was observed a few times. As DNA, the CDR3 is TGCGCCAGCAGCCCCTCCCGGGAGGGGATAGGTTACGAGCAGTACTTC. This gives the protein CASSPSREGIGYEQYF. The chain recombines TRBV5-1 with TRBJ2-7, with 8 bases identical to TRBD2. The CDR3 runs to 16 residues. The V segment lost 4 bases and the J segment 4 bases; nucleotides outside the gene matches: 13. CDR1 SGHRS and CDR2 YFSETQ come from the germline V gene. The full variable domain, rest sourced from reference TRBV5-1 and TRBJ2-7, is KAGVTQTPRYLIKTRGQQVTLSCSPISGHRSVSWYQQTPGQGLQFLFEYFSETQRNKGNFPGRFSGRQFSNSRSEMNVSTLELGDSALYLCASSPSREGIGYEQYFGPGTRLTVT.

The chain uses TRBV20-1 and TRBJ2-1, with 9 nucleotides matching TRBD2. Germline assignment: CDR1 DFQATT and CDR2 SNEGSKA (reference sequence). The CDR3 runs to 16 residues. J was trimmed by 7 bases and V by 1 base; bases with no gene match: 11. The DNA for the CDR3 is TGCAGTGCTAGAGCCCGCCAAGCGGGAGGATGGAATGAGCAGTTCTTC. Encoded protein: CSARARQAGGWNEQFF.